The present TCR beta chain was sequenced within a study of T cells in Graves' hyperthyroidism and ophthalmopathy. The diagnostic basis comprised clinical symptoms, serum thyroxine and TRAb, thyroid ultrasound and orbital computed tomography. PBMCs were derived from about 10 ml fresh peripheral blood. This CDR3 has 13 amino acids. V was trimmed by 0 bases and J by 8 bases, leaving 8 bases between them. Looked up from germline, CDR1 is LNHDA and CDR2 is SQIVND (reference sequence). Notes on the study in general: It was a median around 6 months before onset that the model predicted ophthalmopathy. Most thyroid clonotypes with frequency above 0.001 were detected in blood.

Amplified TCR beta CDR3 regions came from RNA transcripts. Primed by the HTBI set, a first-round RT-PCR was run on the TCR CDR3. MiXCR, applied by TCRdb to the multiplex PCR reads, yields one record per CDR3 protein. The sample shows around 520,000 distinct CDR3 sequences, 24% of them seen only once. With regard to this clonotype: Its antigen is currently unknown.

The sequenced sample consisted of blood. The chain is built from TRBV19 and TRBJ1-5; D remains unclear. The receptor was derived from a woman under 40 with Graves' ophthalmopathy. CDR3 sequence: CASSIDPDEPQHF. CDR3 sequence (DNA): TGTGCCAGTAGTATAGATCCGGATGAGCCCCAGCATTTT. Using reference TRBV19 and TRBJ1-5 for the parts outside the CDR3, the full variable domain is DGGITQSPKYLFRKEGQNVTLSCEQNLNHDAMYWYRQDPGQGLRLIYYSQIVNDFQKGDIAEGYSVSREKKESFPLTVTSAQKNPTAFYLCASSIDPDEPQHFGDGTRLSIL.